Listed below are T cell receptor beta chains from one sample, sequenced in a study of sequential checkpoint blockade in melanoma. Profiling relied on immunoSEQ multiplex PCR, and the TCRdb table lists in-frame clones only, not all of them. The repertoire has 3,500 to 4,500 clones, approximately 51% of them found once; the top ten carry 40% to 50%. The sequences come from CD8+ T cells sorted from blood (inferred from file names), collected from a patient given nivolumab and ipilimumab in sequence. Receptors were obtained from a human donor with melanoma. Both conserved end residues are part of each CDR3. Clone size, where shown, is once, few, many, or a class for clones that have expanded.

TRBV27 NA CASSPWASGSISYEQYF
TRBV2 NA CASSPTEIYGYTF
TRBV7-3 few CASSRDYYSNQPQHF
TRBV4-3 NA CASSHPRGLAGGTYNEQFF
TRBV7-9 NA CASSSSGRSYNEQFF
TRBV2 NA CATRTGLGYTF
TRBV29-1 NA CSVETGSVYGYTF
TRBV15 medium-sized CATSGSGQGSSYEQYF
TRBV28 NA CASSYGVTYEQYF
TRBV30 NA CAGVQTEKGNTIYF
TRBV4-2 NA CASSQDRRTSDEAFF
TRBV27 few CASSPYGGDEQYF
TRBV27 few CASSPSSEGWNQPQHF
TRBV5-1 NA CASSLYGGDTDTQYF
TRBV14 NA CASSQDPQGSYTGELFF
TRBV7-1 NA CASSLGGTDGYTF
TRBV14 few CASSRLPGQGLYSNQPQHF
TRBV28 large CASSLERLAGVDEQFF
TRBV6-1 NA CASETGVFEAFF
TRBV6-6 NA CASKVFGQGDTEAFF
TRBV28 once CASSLDRGVSYEQYF
TRBV4-1 medium-sized CASSQPFRYGGYNYGYTF
TRBV27 NA CASSPRGRNNQPQHF
TRBV5-6 NA CASSLAQGAGYGYTF
TRBV28 NA CASSFESSPYEQYF
TRBV27 NA CASRLSRGQPQHF
TRBV19 medium-sized CATLSATGPVGYTF
TRBV7-8 few CASSSGTGGISGNTIYF
TRBV6-4 NA CASSESAAHNEQFF
TRBV19 few CASSFSGSSYNEQFF
TRBV27 few CASSLGLANRNEQYF
TRBV7-8 few CASSLAEGDNQPQHF
TRBV7-2 NA CASSSDKSYEQYF
TRBV5-1 NA CASSGGTNQPQHF
TRBV7-2 NA CASSLVRLADTYEQYF
TRBV7-2 large CASSLPEGAAPSNQPQHF
TRBV6-4 NA CASRADKSSYEQYF
TRBV25-1 NA CASSERGGTNEKLFF
TRBV5-4 few CASSRYTMNTEAFF
TRBV7-8 few CASSSPDSPNQPQHF
TRBV7-2 NA CASSLRQGYVKAFF
TRBV5-2 few CASSQEPGGTYEQYF
TRBV28 NA CASSERTGRIYEQYF
TRBV6-1 NA CASSGASGGLSYNEQFF
TRBV9 NA CASSPGDFLREQYF
TRBV27 NA CASSLSTSGRPPGANVLTF
TRBV2 NA CASFPLPGEPNEKLFF
TRBV28 NA CASSLLGQVSYEQYF
TRBV19 NA CASSTPGNQPQHF
TRBV28 once CASSLQVGDSNQPQHF
TRBV5-6 few CASSLDWTVRYEQYF
TRBV4-3 NA CASSQEQGIFLNSPLHF
TRBV9 NA CASSVWIGAGGNGYTF
TRBV28 few CASTVRLAGGQEQYF